This T cell receptor (beta chain) was found in a study of blood T cell repertoires in COVID-19. Study in general: Sites in the United States, Italy and Spain provided acute and convalescent COVID-19 samples. PBMCs, B-cell-depleted T cells, or T cells were the source of the cDNA or gDNA that made up the material.

Germline V gene sequence: CDR1 SNHLY, CDR2 FYNNEI. CDR3 length: 13 residues. V was trimmed by 5 bases and J by 4 bases, leaving 9 bases between them. The study recruited exposed participants who had met a COVID-19 case within 2 weeks before entry. The authors' processing: From reference gene primer amplification, estimates of nucleated cell counts were derived. Profiled with immunoSEQ multiplex PCR; TCRdb holds only in-frame clones, not every one. V and J calls plus clone size are reproduced from that table; the DNA served to infer D and trimming. Among 350,000 to 450,000 clones, approximately 91% were seen once, and the ten largest hold roughly 0.9%.

Sample: PBMCs or T cells enriched from blood (not recorded which). The clonotype comes from a woman in her forties who had been exposed to COVID-19. V is TRBV2 and J is TRBJ1-3, with D possibly matching TRBD1 (6 bases). The DNA for the CDR3 is TGTGCCAGCAGTACGGGACAAGGAAACACCATATATTTT. This sequence encodes CASSTGQGNTIYF.